Below, 7 T cell receptor beta chains from the same sample are listed, as sequenced in a study of shared clonotypes between healthy human individuals. The assay was immunoSEQ multiplex PCR, and TCRdb's table has in-frame clones only and misses some. This table holds some 2 million clones, 95% found once. The specimen sequenced was naive CD4+ T cells sorted from blood. Subset described: CD45RA+ positively selected. Receptors originate from a young man in good health.

This clone was recorded once. The chain is built from TRBV5-1 and TRBJ1-1; D is undetermined. V was clipped by 3 bases and J by 7 bases, with 10 bases between them. Germline V lookup: CDR1 SGHRS, CDR2 YFSETQ. The CDR3 totals 12 residues. The CDR3 nucleotides read TGCGCCAGCAGCTATTTCGGAGGTGAAGCTTTCTTT. Translated, it gives CASSYFGGEAFF.

The chain employs TRBV7-2 and TRBJ2-5; 13 bases are a match to TRBD2. Germline CDR1 reads SGHTA; CDR2 reads FQGNSA. The CDR3 spans 16 residues. J gave up 2 bases and V 9 bases, and 9 bases lay outside the gene matches. The chain's CDR3 is CASGTSGAGGQETQYF. The CDR3 nucleotides are TGTGCCAGTGGGACTAGCGGGGCGGGTGGTCAAGAGACCCAGTACTTC. Supplemented by reference TRBV7-2 and TRBJ2-5, the full variable domain reads GAGVSQSPSNKVTEKGKDVELRCDPISGHTALYWYRQSLGQGLEFLIYFQGNSAPDKSGLPSDRFSAERTGGSVSTLTIQRTQQEDSAVYLCASGTSGAGGQETQYFGPGTRLLVL.

The gene calls are TRBV30 and TRBJ2-1; 13 bases map to TRBD2. The CDR3 covers 14 residues. V shed 3 bases and J 8 bases; nucleotides not matched to a gene: 4. In germline, CDR1 is GTSNPN, CDR2 SVGIG (reference sequence). Here the CDR3 reads CAWSGLAGVDEQFF. The CDR3 DNA sequence: TGTGCCTGGAGCGGACTAGCGGGAGTTGATGAGCAGTTCTTC.

The chain uses TRBV5-4 and TRBJ2-7, with 10 bases aligning to TRBD1. Losses at the gene ends were 5 bases for V and 5 bases for J; bases not matched to a gene: 4. Germline CDR1 SGHNT, CDR2 YYREEE (reference sequence). The CDR3 is 13 amino acids. Here the CDR3 DNA reads TGTGCCAGCAGACGACAGGGGGCCCACGAGCAGTACTTC. The encoded protein is CASRRQGAHEQYF.

The chain links TRBV10-3 to TRBJ1-6; TRBD1 aligns across 9 bases. There are 18 residues in the CDR3. V trimming: 0 bases; J trimming: 0 bases; junction bases outside the gene matches: 3. Germline V lookup: CDR1 ENHRY, CDR2 SYGVKD. CDR3: CAISESGTGSSYNSPLHF. As DNA, the CDR3 is TGTGCCATCAGTGAGTCCGGGACAGGGAGCTCCTATAATTCACCCCTCCACTTT.

This clone was observed a handful of times. The rearrangement links TRBV4-1 to TRBJ1-6; 9 nucleotides line up with TRBD1. In germline, CDR1 is MGHRA, CDR2 YSYEKL. This CDR3 is 15 amino acids long. After removal of 1 base from V and 10 bases from J, the junction contained 5 bases not matched to a gene. The CDR3 nucleotides read TGCGCCAGCAGCCAAGCAGGGACAGGGCAATCACCCCTCCACTTT. Its protein is CASSQAGTGQSPLHF.

The rearrangement links TRBV30 to TRBJ2-7; D not resolved. V lost 0 bases and J lost 5, with 8 bases in between. CDR1 and CDR2 (germline): GTSNPN, SVGIG (reference sequence). CDR3 length equals 12 residues. CDR3 bases: TGTGCCTGGAGTGTAACGGCACACGAGCAGTACTTC. This sequence encodes CAWSVTAHEQYF.